The present T cell receptor beta chain was sequenced within a study of T-cell reconstitution after alpha-beta-depleted transplantation in children (dated by TCRdb to between 2015 and 2016). Study-wide context: Using TCR repertoire profiling, the study followed T-cell immune reconstitution in a quantitative way in children after TCRalphabeta/CD19-depleted allogeneic hematopoietic cell transplantation.

Library preparation employed PCR. TCRdb shows the sequencer as Illumina HiSeq 2500. TCR libraries were prepared with molecular barcoding, using unique molecular identifiers to normalize TCRbeta repertoire quantification. The public reads were run again by TCRdb, first through fastp at Q25 and then through MiXCR, and only productive beta chains were kept. Rows are combined by CDR3 protein, so each entry shows the most common genes and DNA. The sample yields a few hundred thousand distinct CDR3 sequences; roughly 14% were counted once. Around 4.5% of the sample is taken by the ten largest. The CDR3 measures 15 amino acids from cysteine to phenylalanine. The read is trimmed to its CDR3 DNA, 45 bases read in frame from base 1. The germline V end is reduced by 0 bases and the J end by 7 bases; junction bases left unmatched: 8. The germline V gene (reference sequence) yields DFQATT for CDR1 and SNEGSKA for CDR2.

With respect to this clonotype: The target of this receptor is not known. No much larger clonotype is one base removed from it; base qualities were not supplied.

The source material was PBMCs, sampled from the stem cell graft. Here the chain combines TRBV20-1 and TRBJ1-5; 8 middle bases align to TRBD1. This receptor was taken from a human donor who donated a stem cell graft to a child with Fanconi anemia. The CDR3 is CSARDPQGAGQPQHF. The bases read TGCAGTGCTAGAGATCCCCAGGGGGCTGGGCAGCCCCAGCATTTT.